Detailed here is one T cell receptor beta chain. This sample stems from a study of blood T cell repertoires in COVID-19. The cohort comprised adults aged roughly 18 to 95 years residing in 20 to 25 US areas. The germline V gene encodes CDR1 MNHEY and CDR2 SVGAGI. Trimming took off 11 bases at V and 1 base at J, with 10 bases between the two ends. This CDR3 is 12 amino acids long. Per the original methods: Estimation of nucleated cell counts was performed using reference gene primer amplification. Sequenced by immunoSEQ multiplex PCR; TCRdb stores in-frame clones only, minus some. V and J calls and clone size come straight from that table; D and trimming were deduced from the DNA. The sample yields about 400,000 clones, roughly 84% seen once.

This sequence originates from a woman aged 25 to 39 who had recovered from COVID-19. The rearrangement uses TRBV6-5 and TRBJ2-3; no reliable D call. Sequenced input: PBMCs or T cells enriched from blood (not recorded which). Here the CDR3 reads CASFSGTDTQYF. CDR3 sequence (DNA): TGTGCCTCCTTTTCGGGCACAGATACGCAGTATTTT.